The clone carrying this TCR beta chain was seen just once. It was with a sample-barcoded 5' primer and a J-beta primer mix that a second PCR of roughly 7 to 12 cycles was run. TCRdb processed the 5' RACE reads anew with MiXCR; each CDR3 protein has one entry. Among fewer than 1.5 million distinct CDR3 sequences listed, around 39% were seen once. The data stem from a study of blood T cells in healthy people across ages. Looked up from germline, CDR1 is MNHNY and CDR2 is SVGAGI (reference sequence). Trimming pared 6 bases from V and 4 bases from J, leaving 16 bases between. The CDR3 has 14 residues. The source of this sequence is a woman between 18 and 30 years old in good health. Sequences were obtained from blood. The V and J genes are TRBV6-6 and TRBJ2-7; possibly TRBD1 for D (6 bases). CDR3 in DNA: TGTGCCAGCAGGGGTACAGGGTTTGGGTACGAGCAGTACTTC. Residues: CASRGTGFGYEQYF.